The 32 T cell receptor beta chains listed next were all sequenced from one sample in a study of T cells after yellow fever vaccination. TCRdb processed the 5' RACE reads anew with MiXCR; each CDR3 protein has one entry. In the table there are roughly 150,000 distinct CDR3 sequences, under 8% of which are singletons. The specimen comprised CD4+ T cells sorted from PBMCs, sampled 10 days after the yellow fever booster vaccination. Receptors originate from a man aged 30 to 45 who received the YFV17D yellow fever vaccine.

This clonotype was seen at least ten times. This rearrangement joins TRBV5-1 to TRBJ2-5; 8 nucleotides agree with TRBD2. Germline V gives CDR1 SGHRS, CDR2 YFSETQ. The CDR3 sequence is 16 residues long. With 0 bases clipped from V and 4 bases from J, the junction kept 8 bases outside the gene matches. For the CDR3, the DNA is TGCGCCAGCAGCTTGGCTTCGGGAGGGCCTCGAGAGACCCAGTACTTC. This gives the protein CASSLASGGPRETQYF.

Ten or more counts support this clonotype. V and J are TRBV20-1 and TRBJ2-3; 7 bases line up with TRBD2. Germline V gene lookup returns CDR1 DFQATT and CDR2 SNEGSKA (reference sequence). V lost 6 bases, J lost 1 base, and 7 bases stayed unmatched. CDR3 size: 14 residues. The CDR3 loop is CSARWAGGTDTQYF. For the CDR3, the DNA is TGCAGTGCCCGCTGGGCGGGAGGCACAGATACGCAGTATTTT.

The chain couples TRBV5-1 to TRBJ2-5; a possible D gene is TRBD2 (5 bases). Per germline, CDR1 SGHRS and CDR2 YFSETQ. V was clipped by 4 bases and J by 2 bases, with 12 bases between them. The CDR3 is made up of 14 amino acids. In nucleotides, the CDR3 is TGCGCCAGCAGCCTCACCCCGGGACAAGAGACCCAGTACTTC. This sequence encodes CASSLTPGQETQYF.

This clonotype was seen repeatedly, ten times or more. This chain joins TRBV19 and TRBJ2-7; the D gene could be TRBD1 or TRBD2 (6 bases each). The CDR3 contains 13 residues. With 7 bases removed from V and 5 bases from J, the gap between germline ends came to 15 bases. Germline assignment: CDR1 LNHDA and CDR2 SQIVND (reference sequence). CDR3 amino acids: CASIGLGGNEQYF. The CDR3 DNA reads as TGTGCCAGTATCGGGCTGGGGGGCAACGAGCAGTACTTC.

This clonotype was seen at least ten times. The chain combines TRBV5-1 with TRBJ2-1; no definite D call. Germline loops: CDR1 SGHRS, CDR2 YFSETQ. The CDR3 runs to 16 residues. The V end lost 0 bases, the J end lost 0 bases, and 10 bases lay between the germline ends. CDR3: CASSLAWVNSYNEQFF. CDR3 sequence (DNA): TGCGCCAGCAGCTTGGCCTGGGTTAACTCCTACAATGAGCAGTTCTTC.

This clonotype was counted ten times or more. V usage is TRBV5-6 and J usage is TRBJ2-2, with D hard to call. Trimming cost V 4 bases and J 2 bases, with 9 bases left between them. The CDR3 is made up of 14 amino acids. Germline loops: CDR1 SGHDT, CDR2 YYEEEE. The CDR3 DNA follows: TGTGCCAGCAGCGGTCGCTTAAACACCGGGGAGCTGTTTTTT. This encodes CASSGRLNTGELFF.

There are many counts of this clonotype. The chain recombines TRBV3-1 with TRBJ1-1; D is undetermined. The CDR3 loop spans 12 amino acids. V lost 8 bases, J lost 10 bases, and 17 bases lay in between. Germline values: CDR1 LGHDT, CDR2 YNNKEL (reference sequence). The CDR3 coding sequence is TGTGCCAGCGGGCCTTATCGAGACGGAGCTTTCTTT. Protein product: CASGPYRDGAFF.

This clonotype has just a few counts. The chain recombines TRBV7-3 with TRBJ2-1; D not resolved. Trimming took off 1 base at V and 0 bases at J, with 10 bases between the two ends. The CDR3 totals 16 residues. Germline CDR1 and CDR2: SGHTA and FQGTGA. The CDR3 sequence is CASSLKARSSYNEQFF. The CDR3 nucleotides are TGTGCCAGCAGCTTAAAAGCTCGGAGCTCCTACAATGAGCAGTTCTTC.

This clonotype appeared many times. Written as DNA, the CDR3 is TGTGCCAGCAGTTCGACGAGAGGCTATGGCTACACCTTC. Encoded protein: CASSSTRGYGYTF. The rearrangement links TRBV5-5 to TRBJ1-2, with no clear D. The V gene lost 5 bases and the J gene lost 4 bases, with 12 bases spanning the gap. CDR3 length equals 13 residues. Germline V gene lookup returns CDR1 SGHKS and CDR2 YYEKEE (reference sequence).

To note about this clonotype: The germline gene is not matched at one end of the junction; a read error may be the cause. The DNA of the CDR3 is TGCGGCAGCAGCCAAGATAATTACGGGGAGTATGGTACGCAGTATTTT. Translated, it gives CGSSQDNYGEYGTQYF. The gene calls are TRBV4-3 and TRBJ2-3; maybe TRBD2 (5 bases). CDR1 is LGHNA, CDR2 YSLEER, per germline. This CDR3 region has 16 residues.

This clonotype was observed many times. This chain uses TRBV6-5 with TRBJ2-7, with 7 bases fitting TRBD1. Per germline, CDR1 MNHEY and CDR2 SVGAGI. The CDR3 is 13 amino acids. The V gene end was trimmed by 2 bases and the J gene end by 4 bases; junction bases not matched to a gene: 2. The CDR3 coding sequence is TGTGCCAGCAGTTACCGGGACAGTTACGAGCAGTACTTC. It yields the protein CASSYRDSYEQYF.

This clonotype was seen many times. CDR3 coding DNA: TGTGCCAGTACCGGACAGGGTCGAAGAGAGCAGTACTTC. This codes for CASTGQGRREQYF. V and J are TRBV28 and TRBJ2-7; 8 bases are shared with TRBD1. The CDR3 is 13 amino acids. Germline V gene lookup returns CDR1 MDHEN and CDR2 SYDVKM. V shed 9 bases and J 7 bases; nucleotides not matched to a gene: 11.

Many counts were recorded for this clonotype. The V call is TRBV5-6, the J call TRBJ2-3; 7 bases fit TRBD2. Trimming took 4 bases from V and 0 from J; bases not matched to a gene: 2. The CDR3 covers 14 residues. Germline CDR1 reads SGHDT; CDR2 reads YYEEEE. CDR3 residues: CASSQTSSTDTQYF. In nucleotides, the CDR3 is TGTGCCAGCAGCCAGACTAGCAGCACAGATACGCAGTATTTT.

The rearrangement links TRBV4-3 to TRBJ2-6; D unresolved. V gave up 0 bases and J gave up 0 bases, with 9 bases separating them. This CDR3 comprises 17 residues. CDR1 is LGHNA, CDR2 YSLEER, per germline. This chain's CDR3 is CASSQDRALSGANVLTF. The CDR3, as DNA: TGCGCCAGCAGCCAAGATCGGGCACTCTCTGGGGCCAACGTCCTGACTTTC.

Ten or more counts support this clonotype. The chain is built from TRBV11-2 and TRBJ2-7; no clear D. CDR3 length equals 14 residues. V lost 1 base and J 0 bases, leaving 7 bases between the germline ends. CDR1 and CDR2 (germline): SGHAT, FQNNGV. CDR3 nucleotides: TGTGCCAGCAGCTTAGCCTTTAACTCCTACGAGCAGTACTTC. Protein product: CASSLAFNSYEQYF.

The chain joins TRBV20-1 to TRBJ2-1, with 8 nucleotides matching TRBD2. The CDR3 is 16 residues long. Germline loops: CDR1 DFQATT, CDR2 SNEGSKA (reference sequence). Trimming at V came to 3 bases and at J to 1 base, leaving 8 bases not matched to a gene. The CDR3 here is CSASGRALGSYNEQFF. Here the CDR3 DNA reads TGCAGTGCTAGCGGGAGGGCCCTCGGGTCCTACAATGAGCAGTTCTTC.

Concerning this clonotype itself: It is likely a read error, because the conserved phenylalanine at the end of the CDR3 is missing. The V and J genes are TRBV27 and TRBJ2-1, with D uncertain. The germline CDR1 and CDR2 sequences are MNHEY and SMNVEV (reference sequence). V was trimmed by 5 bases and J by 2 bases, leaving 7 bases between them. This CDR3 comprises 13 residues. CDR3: CASSRLTYNEQFL. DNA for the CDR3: TGTGCCAGCAGTCGTCTAACCTACAATGAGCAGTTCCTC.

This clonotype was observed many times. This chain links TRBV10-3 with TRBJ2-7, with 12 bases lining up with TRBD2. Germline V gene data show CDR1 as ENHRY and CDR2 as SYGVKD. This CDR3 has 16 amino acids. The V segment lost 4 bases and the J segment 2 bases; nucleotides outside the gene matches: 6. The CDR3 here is CAISASRLAGAYEQYF. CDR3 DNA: TGTGCCATCAGTGCCTCCCGACTAGCGGGGGCCTACGAGCAGTACTTC.

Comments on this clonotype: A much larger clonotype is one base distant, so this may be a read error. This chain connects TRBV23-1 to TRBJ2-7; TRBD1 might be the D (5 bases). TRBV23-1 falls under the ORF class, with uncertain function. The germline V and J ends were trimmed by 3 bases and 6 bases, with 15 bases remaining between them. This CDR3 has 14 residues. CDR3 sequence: CASSHVRERREQYF. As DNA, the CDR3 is TGCGCCAGCAGTCACGTCAGGGAAAGGCGCGAGCAGTACTTC.

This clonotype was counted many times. The CDR3 DNA reads TGCGCCAGCAGCTTGGAAGGACAGGGAATTAATGAGCAGTTCTTC. It codes for CASSLEGQGINEQFF. The chain is built from TRBV5-1 and TRBJ2-1; 8 nucleotides match TRBD1. Germline loops: CDR1 SGHRS, CDR2 YFSETQ. J gave up 7 bases and V 0 bases, and 6 bases lay outside the gene matches. This CDR3 is built from 15 residues.

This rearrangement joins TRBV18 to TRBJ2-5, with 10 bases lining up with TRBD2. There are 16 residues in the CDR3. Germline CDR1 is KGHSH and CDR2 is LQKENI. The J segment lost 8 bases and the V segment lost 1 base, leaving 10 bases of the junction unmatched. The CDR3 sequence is CASSPRTSGTDGTQYF. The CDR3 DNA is TGTGCCAGCTCACCACGCACTAGCGGGACCGACGGTACCCAGTACTTC.

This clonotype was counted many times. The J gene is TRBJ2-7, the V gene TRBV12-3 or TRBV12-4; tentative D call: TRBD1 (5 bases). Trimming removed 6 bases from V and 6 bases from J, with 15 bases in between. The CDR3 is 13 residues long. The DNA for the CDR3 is TGTGCCAGCAGCAAAGGACACGCTTTCGAGCAGTACTTC. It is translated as CASSKGHAFEQYF.

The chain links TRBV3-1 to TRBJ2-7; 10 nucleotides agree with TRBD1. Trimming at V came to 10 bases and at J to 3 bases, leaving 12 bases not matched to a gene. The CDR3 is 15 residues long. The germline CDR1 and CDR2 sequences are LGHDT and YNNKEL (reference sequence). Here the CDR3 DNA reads TGTGCCACCTCCCAGACGGACAGGGGGGGCTACGAGCAGTACTTC. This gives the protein CATSQTDRGGYEQYF.

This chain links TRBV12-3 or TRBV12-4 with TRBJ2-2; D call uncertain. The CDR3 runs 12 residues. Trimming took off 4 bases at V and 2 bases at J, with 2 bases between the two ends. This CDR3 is CASSYNTGELFF. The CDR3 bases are TGTGCCAGCAGTTACAACACCGGGGAGCTGTTTTTT.

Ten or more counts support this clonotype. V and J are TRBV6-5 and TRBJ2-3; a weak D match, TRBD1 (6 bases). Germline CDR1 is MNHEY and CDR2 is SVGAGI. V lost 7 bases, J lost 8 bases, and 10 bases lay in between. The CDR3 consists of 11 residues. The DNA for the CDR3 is TGTGCCAGCAAGTCCAGGGGTACGCAGTATTTT. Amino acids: CASKSRGTQYF.

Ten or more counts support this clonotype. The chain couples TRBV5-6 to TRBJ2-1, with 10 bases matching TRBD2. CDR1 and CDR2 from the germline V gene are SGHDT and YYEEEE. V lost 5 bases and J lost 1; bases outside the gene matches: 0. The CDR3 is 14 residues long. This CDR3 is CASRTSGSYNEQFF. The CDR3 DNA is TGTGCCAGCAGGACTAGCGGGTCCTACAATGAGCAGTTCTTC.

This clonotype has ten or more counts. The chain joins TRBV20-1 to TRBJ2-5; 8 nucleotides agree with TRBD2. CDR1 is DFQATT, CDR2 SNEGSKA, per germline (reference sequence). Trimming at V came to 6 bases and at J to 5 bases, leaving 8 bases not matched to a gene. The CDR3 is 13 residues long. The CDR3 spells CSAPSGRWETQYF. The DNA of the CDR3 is TGCAGTGCACCGAGCGGGAGATGGGAGACCCAGTACTTC.

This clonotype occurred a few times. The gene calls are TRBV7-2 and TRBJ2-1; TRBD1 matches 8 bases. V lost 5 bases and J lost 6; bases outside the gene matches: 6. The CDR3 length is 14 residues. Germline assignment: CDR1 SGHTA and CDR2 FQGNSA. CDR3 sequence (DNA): TGTGCCAGCAGCCAGGACAGGGTGTCCAATGAGCAGTTCTTC. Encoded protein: CASSQDRVSNEQFF.

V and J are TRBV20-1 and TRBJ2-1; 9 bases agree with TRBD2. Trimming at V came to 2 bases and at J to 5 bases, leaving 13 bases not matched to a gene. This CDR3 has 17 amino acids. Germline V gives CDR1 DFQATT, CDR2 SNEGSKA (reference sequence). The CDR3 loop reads CSARKSYSGSKNNEQFF. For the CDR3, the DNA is TGCAGTGCTAGAAAATCCTATAGCGGGAGTAAGAACAATGAGCAGTTCTTC.

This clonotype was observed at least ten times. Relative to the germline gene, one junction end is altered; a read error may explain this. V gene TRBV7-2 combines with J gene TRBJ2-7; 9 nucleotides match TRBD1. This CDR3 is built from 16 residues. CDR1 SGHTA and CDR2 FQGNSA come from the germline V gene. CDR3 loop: CASSLFHGTGRVELIF. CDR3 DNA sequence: TGTGCCAGCAGCTTATTCCACGGGACAGGGAGGGTGGAGTTAATCTTC.

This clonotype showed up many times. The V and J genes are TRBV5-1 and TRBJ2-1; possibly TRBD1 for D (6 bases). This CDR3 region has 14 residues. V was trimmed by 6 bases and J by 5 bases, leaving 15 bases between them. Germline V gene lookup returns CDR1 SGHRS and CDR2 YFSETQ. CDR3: CASNLDRPDNEQFF. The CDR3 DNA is TGCGCCAGCAACTTAGACAGGCCTGACAATGAGCAGTTCTTC.

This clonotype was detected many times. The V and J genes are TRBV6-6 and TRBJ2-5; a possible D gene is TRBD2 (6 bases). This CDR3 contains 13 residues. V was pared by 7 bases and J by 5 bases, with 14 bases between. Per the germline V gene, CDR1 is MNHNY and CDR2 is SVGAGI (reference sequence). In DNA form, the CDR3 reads TGTGCCAGCACCTCACCTGGAGGGGAGACCCAGTACTTC. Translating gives CASTSPGGETQYF.